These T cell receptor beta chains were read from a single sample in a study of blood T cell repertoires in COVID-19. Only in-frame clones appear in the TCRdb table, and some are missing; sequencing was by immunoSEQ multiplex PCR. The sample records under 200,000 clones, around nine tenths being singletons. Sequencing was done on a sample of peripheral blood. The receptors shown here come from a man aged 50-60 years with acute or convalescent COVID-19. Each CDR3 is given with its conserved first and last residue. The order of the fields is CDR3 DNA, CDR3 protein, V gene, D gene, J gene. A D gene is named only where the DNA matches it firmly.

TGTGCCAGTAGTTCCACGGGGGGCACCGGGGAGCTGTTTTTT,CASSSTGGTGELFF,TRBV19,TRBD2,TRBJ2-2
TGTGCCTGGAGTGTACGCGGGAAGTGGGGGAATGAGCAGTTCTTC,CAWSVRGKWGNEQFF,TRBV30,.,TRBJ2-1
TGCGCCAGCAGTGCCGGGACTAGCGGGTACAATGAGCAGTTCTTC,CASSAGTSGYNEQFF,TRBV10-1,TRBD2,TRBJ2-1
TGTGCCAGCAGCCCGTCTGCAACTAATGAAAAACTGTTTTTT,CASSPSATNEKLFF,TRBV5-4,.,TRBJ1-4
TGTGCCATCAGGGCTACAGGATCCGATACGCAGTATTTT,CAIRATGSDTQYF,TRBV10-3,.,TRBJ2-3
TGTGCCAGCAGTTCCCGGTGGGCAGGGGATGGCTACACCTTC,CASSSRWAGDGYTF,TRBV27,.,TRBJ1-2
TGCGCCAGCAGCCCGGGGGGAGGGGAGACCCAGTACTTC,CASSPGGGETQYF,TRBV5-1,TRBD2,TRBJ2-5
TGTGCCAGCGGGAGAGGACAGGAGACCCAGTACTTC,CASGRGQETQYF,TRBV28,.,TRBJ2-5
TGTGCCAGCAGCCCATCAAACTCTGGAAACACCATATATTTT,CASSPSNSGNTIYF,TRBV3-1/TRBV3-2,.,TRBJ1-3
TGCGCCAGCAGCTCAAAAGACAGGGGTGAGCAGTTCTTC,CASSSKDRGEQFF,TRBV5-1,TRBD1,TRBJ2-1
TGTGCCAGCAGCCGATCGGGGTACCAAGAGACCCAGTACTTC,CASSRSGYQETQYF,TRBV7-9,.,TRBJ2-5
TGTGCCAGCAGTCGACGAGGGACAGGGCTTTCACCCCTCCACTTT,CASSRRGTGLSPLHF,TRBV6-2/TRBV6-3,TRBD1,TRBJ1-6
TGTGCCAGCACTAGACAGGGCGAAGCTTTCTTT,CASTRQGEAFF,TRBV7-9,TRBD1,TRBJ1-1
TGTGCCAGCAGTTTTCTGGGACAGGTGAACACTGAAGCTTTCTTT,CASSFLGQVNTEAFF,TRBV6-2/TRBV6-3,TRBD1,TRBJ1-1
TGTGCCAGCAGACCCGGACAGCCCTCCCTCTACACCTTC,CASRPGQPSLYTF,TRBV2,.,TRBJ1-2
TGTGCCAGCAGCTCCATAGCAGATACGCAGTATTTT,CASSSIADTQYF,TRBV13,.,TRBJ2-3
TGTGCCAGCAGGACAAGCTCTGGAAACACCATATATTTT,CASRTSSGNTIYF,TRBV7-2,.,TRBJ1-3
TGTGCCAGCAGCAACAGGATGCAGGGCGGCACTGAAGCTTTCTTT,CASSNRMQGGTEAFF,TRBV5-6,.,TRBJ1-1
TGTGCCAGCAGCCCTCTAGCGGGAGGGCCCTACGAGCAGTACTTC,CASSPLAGGPYEQYF,TRBV7-9,TRBD2,TRBJ2-7
TGTGCCAGCAGCGTAGAGGGACACCCGGCCGAGACCCAGTACTTC,CASSVEGHPAETQYF,TRBV9,.,TRBJ2-5
TGTGCCAGCAGAAACAGGAACATGAACACTGAAGCTTTCTTT,CASRNRNMNTEAFF,TRBV5-6,.,TRBJ1-1
TGTGCCGGGGGGGAGACCCAGTACTTC,CAGGETQYF,TRBV2,.,TRBJ2-5
TGCGCCAGCAGCCATTTCCAGGGGTATATTTCTGGAAACACCATATATTTT,CASSHFQGYISGNTIYF,TRBV4-1,.,TRBJ1-3
TGTGCCAGCAGTACCCTCGGGGGAGGCTACACCTTC,CASSTLGGGYTF,TRBV12-3/TRBV12-4,.,TRBJ1-2
TGTGCCAGCAGTTTCCGGGGGAGGGATGAAAAACTGTTTTTT,CASSFRGRDEKLFF,TRBV28,.,TRBJ1-4
TGTGCCAGCTCACCAGATCGGACAGGGGCAAACACTGAAGCTTTCTTT,CASSPDRTGANTEAFF,TRBV18,TRBD1,TRBJ1-1
TGTGCCTGGAGTGGGATAGCGGGAACCCACAATGAGCAGTTCTTC,CAWSGIAGTHNEQFF,TRBV30,TRBD2,TRBJ2-1
TGTGCCAGCAGCTTGGCCACTAGCGGGGAGAACAAAAACATTCAGTACTTC,CASSLATSGENKNIQYF,TRBV5-5,TRBD2,TRBJ2-4
TGTGCCACCAGTACGGGAGGGGCAGAACGCTACGAGCAGTACTTC,CATSTGGAERYEQYF,TRBV24-1,TRBD2,TRBJ2-7
TGTGCCAGCAGAACGGACAGGGCGGACCAGTACTTC,CASRTDRADQYF,TRBV28,TRBD1,TRBJ2-5